Shown below are 8 T cell receptor beta chains from a single sample sequenced in a study of cytomegalovirus exposure and HLA in healthy donors. This PCR relied on a set of 60 Vbeta primers and 13 Jbeta primers. The method was immunoSEQ multiplex PCR; TCRdb's version includes in-frame clones alone and lacks a portion of them. The sample lists 150,000 to 190,000 clones, 82% occurring once. The sample taken for sequencing was PBMCs. The receptors shown here come from a woman between 45 and 65 years old in good health and CMV-seropositive.

This chain connects TRBV29-1 to TRBJ2-3; TRBD2 is a possible D gene (6 bases). Germline loops: CDR1 SQVTM, CDR2 ANQGSEA. V lost 6 bases, J lost 1 base, and 23 bases lay in between. CDR3 length: 17 residues. Here the CDR3 reads CSVFDGLTGVRTDTQYF. The CDR3 region has the DNA TGCAGCGTCTTTGATGGGTTGACGGGGGTTCGCACAGATACGCAGTATTTT.

This clone occurred once. The J gene is TRBJ2-7, the V gene TRBV7-9, with D possibly TRBD2 on 5 matching bases. The CDR3 spans 13 residues. V dropped 5 bases and J dropped 6 bases, with 14 bases sitting between them. Looked up from germline, CDR1 is SEHNR and CDR2 is FQNEAQ (reference sequence). CDR3 region: CASSLSSGTEQYF. The CDR3, as DNA: TGTGCCAGCAGCCTATCCTCGGGAACCGAGCAGTACTTC.

In this sample, this clone turned up a few times. At the DNA level, this CDR3 is encoded by other sequences in the same sample as well. In DNA form, the CDR3 reads TGTGCCAGCAGCTTTGCGGTCAATGAGCAGTTCTTC. Translation gives CASSFAVNEQFF. The chain joins TRBV5-5 to TRBJ2-1; D gene unclear. CDR3 length: 12 amino acids. Germline assignment: CDR1 SGHKS and CDR2 YYEKEE (reference sequence). V was shortened by 2 bases and J by 6 bases, with 6 bases between the two germline ends.

The chain links TRBV6-1 to TRBJ2-2; the D gene is possibly TRBD2 (5 bases). V lost 10 bases to trimming and J lost 6 bases, with 9 bases between them. CDR1 MNHNS and CDR2 SASEGT come from the germline V gene. The CDR3 contains 11 residues. The CDR3 loop reads CAIRGAGELFF. CDR3 nucleotides: TGTGCCATCCGGGGAGCCGGGGAGCTGTTTTTT.

V and J are TRBV5-4 and TRBJ2-1; no reliable D call. The ends were cut back, 4 bases at V and 6 bases at J, with 11 bases in the middle. CDR1 SGHNT and CDR2 YYREEE come from the germline V gene (reference sequence). The CDR3 covers 13 residues. CDR3 coding DNA: TGTGCCAGCAGCCAAAATGACTTCAATGAGCAGTTCTTC. It yields the protein CASSQNDFNEQFF. Looking up the rest from reference TRBV5-4 and TRBJ2-1 gives the full variable domain: ETGVTQSPTHLIKTRGQQVTLRCSSQSGHNTVSWYQQALGQGPQFIFQYYREEENGRGNFPPRFSGLQFPNYSSELNVNALELDDSALYLCASSQNDFNEQFFGPGTRLTVL.

The CDR3 sequence: CASSGRTGFYTF. The CDR3 DNA follows: TGTGCCAGCAGCGGCCGAACAGGGTTCTACACCTTC. The chain has TRBV14 and TRBJ1-2; perhaps TRBD1 as D (6 bases). The CDR3 sequence is 12 residues long. In germline, CDR1 is SGHDN, CDR2 FVKESK. The V end lost 5 bases, the J end lost 10 bases, and 14 bases lay between the germline ends.

The V and J genes are TRBV6-5 and TRBJ1-1; D is unclear. The CDR3 contains 13 residues. V lost 1 base to trimming and J lost 5 bases, with 8 bases between them. Germline V gene sequence: CDR1 MNHEY, CDR2 SVGAGI. CDR3 DNA sequence: TGTGCCAGCAGTTACTTTCAGGAAACTGAAGCTTTCTTT. Translated: CASSYFQETEAFF.

This chain uses TRBV2 with TRBJ1-5, with 7 bases lining up with TRBD1. In germline, CDR1 is SNHLY, CDR2 FYNNEI. There are 13 residues in the CDR3. Germline trimming cut 6 bases from V and 4 bases from J; bases unmatched to any gene: 3. The CDR3 DNA sequence: TGTGCCAGCAGGGCGACAGGGAATCAGCCCCAGCATTTT. Its translation is CASRATGNQPQHF.